A selection of T cell receptor beta chains follows, all from one sample in a study of T cells after yellow fever vaccination. TCRdb re-analysed the 5' RACE reads in MiXCR, keeping a single row per CDR3 protein. Of about 340,000 distinct CDR3 sequences listed, around 13% are singletons. Source: CD4+ T cells sorted from PBMCs, taken 15 days after the yellow fever booster vaccination. Source of these receptors: a man between 18 and 29 years old who received the YFV17D yellow fever vaccine. The CDR3 runs from the conserved cysteine through the conserved F or W. Each record gives: V gene, clone size, J gene, D gene, CDR3 DNA, CDR3 protein. D genes are given only for firm matches. The listing skips clone size in some rows; elsewhere it reads once, few, many or a size class.

TRBV7-8	many	TRBJ1-1	NA	TGTGCCAGCAGCTTAGCTCCGGGTTTAAGTAAGAACACTGAAGCTTTCTTT	CASSLAPGLSKNTEAFF
TRBV20-1	few	TRBJ2-7	TRBD1	TGCAGTGCTAGACCCCACCTCCGACAGGGGAACAACTACGAGCAGTACTTC	CSARPHLRQGNNYEQYF
TRBV7-3	few	TRBJ2-3	TRBD1	TGTGCCAGCAGCCGGACAGGGTACACAGATACGCAGTATTTT	CASSRTGYTDTQYF
TRBV5-1	many	TRBJ1-1	NA	TGTGCCAGCAGCTTTCAGGGGAACACTGAAGCTTTCTTT	CASSFQGNTEAFF
TRBV5-4	NA	TRBJ1-6	NA	TGTGCCAGCAGCTTGGACGTTAAATCACCCCTCCACTTT	CASSLDVKSPLHF
TRBV6-2/TRBV6-3	NA	TRBJ2-2	TRBD2	TGTGCCAGCAGTTACTCAGTTTTAGCGGGGGAGAACACCGGGGAGCTGTTTTTT	CASSYSVLAGENTGELFF
TRBV12-3/TRBV12-4	many	TRBJ1-5	NA	TGTGCCAGCAGTTTAGAGCGGGGTCAGCCCCAGCATTTT	CASSLERGQPQHF
TRBV14	NA	TRBJ1-2	NA	TGTGCCAGCAGCCCCACAGACCAGGGTCCATATGGCTACACCTTC	CASSPTDQGPYGYTF
TRBV5-1	NA	TRBJ1-3	NA	TGCGCCAGCAGCCCGCAGGGACCGATCTCTGGAAACACCATATATTTT	CASSPQGPISGNTIYF
TRBV11-2	NA	TRBJ2-4	TRBD1	TGTGCCAGCAGCACTTACAGGGGAACCAAAAACATTCAGTACTTC	CASSTYRGTKNIQYF
TRBV20-1	NA	TRBJ1-1	NA	TGCAGTGCTAGAGATCGGATCACTGAAGCTTTCTTT	CSARDRITEAFF
TRBV3-1	NA	TRBJ2-1	TRBD2	TGTGCCAGCAGCCGTTATGCGGGGGGGTCCTACAATGAGCAGTTCTTC	CASSRYAGGSYNEQFF
TRBV4-3	NA	TRBJ2-4	NA	TGCGCCAGCAGCCACCCGACCCAAAACATTCAGTACTTC	CASSHPTQNIQYF
TRBV7-9	few	TRBJ2-1	TRBD1	TGTGCCAGCAGCTACCAATGGGGACAGACTATCAATGAGCAGTTCTTC	CASSYQWGQTINEQFF
TRBV5-6	NA	TRBJ2-6	NA	TGTGCCAGCATCTATCAGATAATGTCTGGGGCCAACGTCCTGACTTTC	CASIYQIMSGANVLTF
TRBV29-1	few	TRBJ1-5	NA	TGCAGCGTTGAAGTCGGGGGCAATCAGCCCCAGCATTTT	CSVEVGGNQPQHF
TRBV14	few	TRBJ2-5	NA	TGTGCCAGCAGCCTTACGACAGAGACCCAGTACTTC	CASSLTTETQYF
TRBV15	few	TRBJ1-2	TRBD1	TGTGCCACCAGCAGGTTTGAGGGACAGGAGCCCTATGGCTACACCTTC	CATSRFEGQEPYGYTF
TRBV5-4	few	TRBJ2-4	NA	TGTGCCAGCAGCTTCTGGGTAGCCAAAAACATTCAGTACTTC	CASSFWVAKNIQYF
TRBV3-1	NA	TRBJ1-2	TRBD1	TGTGCCAGCAGCCCACAGGGGGGAAACTATGGCTACACCTTC	CASSPQGGNYGYTF
TRBV6-5	few	TRBJ2-7	TRBD1	TGTGCCAGCAGTCCACAGACAGGGGGGGTCGACGAGCAGTACTTC	CASSPQTGGVDEQYF
TRBV4-2	few	TRBJ1-5	NA	TGTGCCAGCAGCCAACAGGGGCAGAGCAATCAGCCCCAGCATTTT	CASSQQGQSNQPQHF
TRBV7-2	few	TRBJ2-5	NA	TGTGCCAGCAGCTTACTTCGGCCGGGGGCGCACGAGACCCAGTACTTC	CASSLLRPGAHETQYF
TRBV27	few	TRBJ1-5	NA	TGTGCCAGCAGCGGACCATCTTTGTCTCAGCCCCAGCATTTT	CASSGPSLSQPQHF
TRBV12-3/TRBV12-4	many	TRBJ2-3	TRBD2	TGTGCCAGCAGTTCTAGCGGGGCGGATACGCAGTATTTT	CASSSSGADTQYF
TRBV7-2	few	TRBJ2-1	TRBD1	TGTGCCAGCAGCCAGAGACAGGGTCCCTACAATGAGCAGTTCTTC	CASSQRQGPYNEQFF
TRBV21-1	many	TRBJ1-6	NA	TGTGCCAGCAGCAAACGGAAAGAAGGGCGAAGCTCCTATAATTCACCCCTCCACTTT	CASSKRKEGRSSYNSPLHF
TRBV10-3	few	TRBJ1-5	NA	TGTGCCATCAGCGTGGAGGGGTCGACTCAGCCCCAGCATTTT	CAISVEGSTQPQHF
TRBV7-7	NA	TRBJ2-1	NA	TGTGCCAGCAGCTTAGGCTGGGGGCCCCAGTTCTTC	CASSLGWGPQFF
TRBV12-3/TRBV12-4	few	TRBJ2-1	TRBD2	TGTGCCAGCAGGGTCCTTTCGGGGGGTGCTAATGAGCAGTTCTTC	CASRVLSGGANEQFF
TRBV7-2	NA	TRBJ1-6	NA	TGTGCCAGCAGCCCAAATTATAATTCACCCCTCCACTTT	CASSPNYNSPLHF
TRBV7-3	many	TRBJ2-3	TRBD2	TGTGCCAGCAGCTCGGGAGGACTAGCGGGGGGCACAGATACGCAGTATTTT	CASSSGGLAGGTDTQYF
TRBV7-3	once	TRBJ2-6	NA	TGTGCCAGCAGCCTAAGGGGCGGGGCTGGGGCCAACGTCCTGACTTTC	CASSLRGGAGANVLTF
TRBV7-9	few	TRBJ2-2	NA	TGTGCCAGCAGCGTTGGGGGAGCATCGAACACCGGGGAGCTGTTTTTT	CASSVGGASNTGELFF
TRBV20-1	few	TRBJ2-1	NA	TGCAGTGCTAGAGTCGCGGGGTCTAACAATGAGCAGTTCTTC	CSARVAGSNNEQFF
TRBV7-2	few	TRBJ2-7	NA	TGTGCCAGCAGCACCGGCACCAAGGCGGGTTACGAGCAGTACTTC	CASSTGTKAGYEQYF
TRBV30	NA	TRBJ2-3	NA	TGTGCCTGGACAGGGGATACGCAGTATTTT	CAWTGDTQYF